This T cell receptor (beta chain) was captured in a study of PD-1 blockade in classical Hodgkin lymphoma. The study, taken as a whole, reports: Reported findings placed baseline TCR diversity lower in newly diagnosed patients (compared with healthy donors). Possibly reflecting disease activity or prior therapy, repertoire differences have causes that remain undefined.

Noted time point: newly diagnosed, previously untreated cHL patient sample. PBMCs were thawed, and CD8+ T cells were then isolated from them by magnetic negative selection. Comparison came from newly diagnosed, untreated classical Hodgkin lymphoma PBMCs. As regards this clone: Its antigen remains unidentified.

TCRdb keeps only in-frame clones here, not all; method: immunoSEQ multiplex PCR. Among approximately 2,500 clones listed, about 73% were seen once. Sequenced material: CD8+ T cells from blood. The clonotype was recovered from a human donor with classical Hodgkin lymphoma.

CDR3 sequence (DNA): TGTGCCAGCAGCTCAGGGGTTACGGATACGCAGTATTTT. Protein product: CASSSGVTDTQYF. The J gene is TRBJ2-3, the V gene TRBV11-3; TRBD1 might be the D (6 bases). Trimming removed 4 bases from V and 6 bases from J, with 11 bases in between. The CDR3 length is 13 residues. The germline V gene has CDR1 SGHNT and CDR2 YENEEA.